This T cell receptor (beta chain) was obtained from a study of blood T cell repertoires in COVID-19. At the level of the study: Specimens from acute and convalescent COVID-19 originated in the United States, Italy and Spain.

Participant ages covered about 18 to 89 years across 24 US areas. J gave up 2 bases and V 2 bases, and 0 bases lay outside the gene matches. The CDR3 has 15 amino acids. Germline V gene data show CDR1 as MNHEY and CDR2 as SVGAGI. This table comes from immunoSEQ multiplex PCR, and its TCRdb copy is limited to in-frame clones, with some not included. The sample lists 430,000 or so clones, roughly 88% occurring once. The chain uses TRBV6-5 and TRBJ2-7; TRBD2 agrees at 13 bases. The sample was PBMCs or T cells enriched from blood (not recorded which). The sequence came from a middle-aged woman who had recovered from COVID-19. In nucleotides, the CDR3 is TGTGCCAGCAGTTACGGACTAGCGGGAGCCTACGAGCAGTACTTC. Protein sequence: CASSYGLAGAYEQYF.